The sequence of this T cell receptor beta chain was determined in a study of cytomegalovirus exposure and HLA in healthy donors. CDR1 and CDR2 from the germline V gene are SGHDT and YYEEEE. V was clipped by 5 bases and J by 4 bases, with 18 bases between them. The CDR3 is 15 residues long. Both 60 Vbeta primers and 13 Jbeta primers went into the PCR. Clones were read by immunoSEQ multiplex PCR, and TCRdb kept only the in-frame ones, dropping some. The table has about 140,000 clones, roughly 10% seen once. The table lists this clone with a few counts. The TCR was taken from a male donor in good health and CMV-seronegative. Specimen: PBMCs. V and J are TRBV5-6 and TRBJ1-2; unclear D gene. The chain's CDR3 is CASRPNDTLGYGYTF. CDR3 sequence (DNA): TGTGCCAGCAGACCGAATGACACGCTCGGCTATGGCTACACCTTC.